The 27 T cell receptor beta chains listed next were all sequenced from one sample in a study of T-cell reconstitution after alpha-beta-depleted transplantation in children. Unique molecular identifiers were built into the TCRbeta library. One entry per CDR3 protein results from TCRdb running MiXCR on the PCR reads. The repertoire consists of a few hundred thousand distinct CDR3 sequences, with 13% occurring once and the leading ten covering 2% to 2.5%. The material sequenced was PBMCs, mostly from graft donor cells, taken 360 days after TCRalphabeta/CD19-depleted stem cell transplant. The receptor set was obtained from a male patient aged 5 to 17 who had a stem cell transplant for acute myeloid leukemia, so the T cells may come from the graft donor.

The chain carries TRBV4-1 and TRBJ2-2; tentative D call: TRBD2 (7 bases). This CDR3 is built from 17 residues. The germline CDR1 and CDR2 sequences are MGHRA and YSYEKL. The V end lost 2 bases, the J end lost 4 bases, and 17 bases lay between the germline ends. CDR3 amino acids: CASSQKFGGGSTGELFF. CDR3 in DNA: TGCGCCAGCAGCCAAAAATTCGGGGGCGGGAGCACCGGGGAGCTGTTTTTT.

The chain links TRBV20-1 to TRBJ2-1; maybe TRBD2 (6 bases). V gave up 1 base and J gave up 4 bases, with 20 bases separating them. Germline CDR1 is DFQATT and CDR2 is SNEGSKA (reference sequence). The CDR3 length is 17 residues. CDR3 in amino acids: CSARGDLWGERYNEQFF. The DNA for the CDR3 is TGCAGTGCTAGAGGTGATCTTTGGGGGGAGCGATACAATGAGCAGTTCTTC.

V is TRBV28 and J is TRBJ2-7, with 11 bases that match TRBD2. The V and J ends lost 3 bases and 0 bases, in that order; junction bases with no gene match: 4. The CDR3 has 16 residues. Germline-derived CDR1 and CDR2 are MDHEN and SYDVKM. The DNA of the CDR3 is TGTGCCAGCAGTTTCTCGGGACTAGCGGACTCCTACGAGCAGTACTTC. As protein: CASSFSGLADSYEQYF.

The chain couples TRBV5-1 to TRBJ1-5; maybe TRBD1 (6 bases). CDR1 is SGHRS, CDR2 YFSETQ, per germline. This CDR3 is 14 amino acids long. The V gene lost 4 bases and the J gene lost 4 bases, with 12 bases spanning the gap. CDR3 sequence: CASSPGDPNQPQHF. DNA for the CDR3: TGCGCCAGCAGCCCAGGGGACCCAAATCAGCCCCAGCATTTT.

CDR3 DNA sequence: TGCGCCAGCAGGTATAGCGGGAGGACCTACAATGAGCAGTTCTTC. Translated, it gives CASRYSGRTYNEQFF. The rearrangement joins TRBV5-1 to TRBJ2-1, with TRBD2 matching over 10 bases. CDR1 and CDR2 (germline): SGHRS, YFSETQ. With V trimmed by 5 bases and J by 2 bases, 4 bases remained unmatched. The CDR3 totals 15 residues.

The gene calls are TRBV21-1 and TRBJ2-3. TRBV21-1 is listed as a pseudogene. This CDR3 region has 12 residues. CDR3 loop: CARHGCTDTQYF. In DNA form, the CDR3 reads TGTGCCCGCCATGGATGCACAGATACGCAGTATTTT.

This chain connects TRBV6-5 to TRBJ2-7; 7 nucleotides match TRBD1. The CDR3 loop spans 14 amino acids. V gave up 7 bases and J gave up 3 bases; unmatched junction bases: 9. Germline CDR1 reads MNHEY; CDR2 reads SVGAGI. The CDR3, as DNA: TGTGCCAGCATTATGACAGGGTCTATCTACGAGCAGTACTTC. Protein sequence: CASIMTGSIYEQYF.

There are many counts of this clonotype. The V and J genes are TRBV14 and TRBJ2-5, with a tentative D call TRBD1 (5 bases). Germline assignment: CDR1 SGHDN and CDR2 FVKESK. CDR3 length equals 14 residues. Trimming took off 0 bases at V and 5 bases at J, with 10 bases between the two ends. CDR3 protein: CASSQDQGSETQYF. CDR3 sequence (DNA): TGTGCCAGCAGCCAAGATCAGGGTAGTGAGACCCAGTACTTC. The entire variable domain, with the rest obtained from reference TRBV14 and TRBJ2-5, is as follows: EAGVTQFPSHSVIEKGQTVTLRCDPISGHDNLYWYRRVMGKEIKFLLHFVKESKQDESGMPNNRFLAERTGGTYSTLKVQPAELEDSGVYFCASSQDQGSETQYFGPGTRLLVL.

The table lists this clonotype with a few counts. This rearrangement joins TRBV4-2 to TRBJ2-7; 8 nucleotides align to TRBD2. Per germline, CDR1 LGHNA and CDR2 YNFKEQ. The V and J ends lost 0 bases and 0 bases, in that order; junction bases with no gene match: 10. This CDR3 is built from 18 residues. DNA for the CDR3: TGTGCCAGCAGCCAAGATGAAAGGGGTAGCGGGATCTCCTACGAGCAGTACTTC. Protein sequence: CASSQDERGSGISYEQYF.

This clonotype was counted between two and nine times. The genes are TRBV12-3 or TRBV12-4 and TRBJ2-3; no clear D. The V end was cut by 5 bases, the J end by 0 bases, with 9 bases between. CDR3 length: 14 amino acids. The CDR3 here is CASSPQFSTDTQYF. CDR3 in DNA: TGTGCCAGCAGTCCCCAATTTAGCACAGATACGCAGTATTTT.

This rearrangement joins TRBV5-6 to TRBJ2-3, with 11 bases that match TRBD2. The germline V gene has CDR1 SGHDT and CDR2 YYEEEE. This CDR3 is 15 amino acids long. V shed 3 bases, J shed 3 bases, and the junction held 3 bases outside the gene matches. The CDR3 protein is CASSYVAGGTDTQYF. The CDR3 DNA follows: TGTGCCAGCAGCTACGTAGCGGGAGGGACAGATACGCAGTATTTT.

The chain uses TRBV21-1 and TRBJ2-1; no DNA check was done on the table's D call, TRBD2. TRBV21-1 is a pseudogene segment. This CDR3 has 19 residues. CDR3 sequence: CASSKKASGRVCSYNEQFF. In DNA form, the CDR3 reads TGTGCCAGCAGCAAAAAGGCTAGCGGGAGGGTATGCTCCTACAATGAGCAGTTCTTC.

The chain links TRBV4-2 to TRBJ1-1; a weak D match, TRBD1 (5 bases). The CDR3 has 16 residues. CDR1 is LGHNA, CDR2 YNFKEQ, per germline. The V and J ends lost 0 bases and 2 bases respectively, with 13 bases between them. The CDR3 sequence is CASSQDHQGGNTEAFF. The CDR3 coding sequence is TGTGCCAGCAGCCAAGATCACCAGGGCGGAAACACTGAAGCTTTCTTT.

This clonotype was observed many times. This rearrangement joins TRBV20-1 to TRBJ2-7, with 8 bases lining up with TRBD2. The V and J ends lost 1 base and 6 bases, in that order; junction bases with no gene match: 14. CDR3 length: 16 amino acids. The germline CDR1 and CDR2 sequences are DFQATT and SNEGSKA (reference sequence). For the CDR3, the DNA is TGCAGTGCTAGAGTCATTCCCGGGACTAGAATGAGCGAGCAGTACTTC. Translated: CSARVIPGTRMSEQYF.

This clonotype occurred many times. The genes are TRBV28 and TRBJ2-7; D may correspond to TRBD1 or TRBD2 (5 bases each). Looked up from germline, CDR1 is MDHEN and CDR2 is SYDVKM. There are 15 residues in the CDR3. V dropped 1 base and J dropped 0 bases, with 10 bases sitting between them. The DNA of the CDR3 is TGTGCCAGCAGTTTATTACGGGGCCTCTCCTACGAGCAGTACTTC. Encoded protein: CASSLLRGLSYEQYF.

The sample holds many counts of this clonotype. The chain links TRBV24-1 to TRBJ2-7, with D hard to call. The CDR3 length is 15 residues. Per germline, CDR1 KGHDR and CDR2 SFDVKD. V was shortened by 3 bases and J by 0 bases, with 11 bases between the two germline ends. The DNA for the CDR3 is TGTGCCACCAGTGATAGGACGGAGAGCTCCTACGAGCAGTACTTC. Amino acids: CATSDRTESSYEQYF.

The CDR3 protein is CSVVDQSGHQDTQYF. CDR3 DNA sequence: TGCAGCGTTGTAGACCAGTCGGGCCATCAAGATACGCAGTATTTT. The chain couples TRBV29-1 to TRBJ2-3; D is ambiguous. Germline-derived CDR1 and CDR2 are SQVTM and ANQGSEA. Deletions cut 4 bases from V and 5 bases from J, with 19 bases between. The CDR3 loop spans 15 amino acids.

V and J are TRBV12-3 or TRBV12-4 and TRBJ2-7, with D possibly being TRBD2 (5 bases). The CDR3 contains 16 residues. Trimming stripped 6 bases from V and 3 bases from J, with 21 bases between. The CDR3 is CASSIKYPDGDYEQYF. DNA for the CDR3: TGTGCCAGCAGCATTAAATACCCGGACGGGGACTACGAGCAGTACTTC.

This clonotype showed up many times. The chain is built from TRBV2 and TRBJ2-1; D may be TRBD1 or TRBD2 (6 bases each). There are 17 residues in the CDR3. The V end was cut by 1 base, the J end by 5 bases, with 18 bases between. Looked up from germline, CDR1 is SNHLY and CDR2 is FYNNEI. The CDR3 reads CASSEEYQGGNDNEQFF. In DNA form, the CDR3 reads TGTGCCAGCAGTGAAGAATATCAAGGGGGGAATGACAATGAGCAGTTCTTC.

This clonotype has a handful of counts. The V gene is TRBV7-9, the J gene TRBJ2-3, with a tentative D call TRBD1 (6 bases). CDR3 length: 13 residues. The germline V gene encodes CDR1 SEHNR and CDR2 FQNEAQ (reference sequence). V lost 5 bases, J lost 7 bases, and 13 bases lay in between. This CDR3 reads CASSRGQPHTQYF. DNA for the CDR3: TGTGCCAGCAGCCGCGGACAGCCCCATACGCAGTATTTT.

This clonotype was counted only a few times. The chain couples TRBV20-1 to TRBJ2-7, with TRBD1 matching 9 bases. This CDR3 spans 16 amino acids. Trimming at V came to 1 base and at J to 2 bases, leaving 9 bases not matched to a gene. In germline, CDR1 is DFQATT, CDR2 SNEGSKA (reference sequence). DNA of the CDR3: TGCAGTGCTAGAGGGGGGTGGAGGACAGGGGCCTACGAGCAGTACTTC. Translation gives CSARGGWRTGAYEQYF.

This chain uses TRBV7-9 with TRBJ2-3; D is unresolved. Deletions cut 1 base from V and 4 bases from J, with 9 bases between. The germline CDR1 and CDR2 sequences are SEHNR and FQNEAQ (reference sequence). The CDR3 totals 14 residues. CDR3 loop: CASSLEAQADTQYF. In nucleotides, the CDR3 is TGTGCCAGCAGCTTAGAAGCTCAGGCAGATACGCAGTATTTT.

In its sample, this clonotype was seen many times. The chain combines TRBV28 with TRBJ2-5; D uncertain. CDR3 length: 14 amino acids. Germline V gives CDR1 MDHEN, CDR2 SYDVKM. V lost 1 base and J 5 bases, leaving 11 bases between the germline ends. The CDR3 coding sequence is TGTGCCAGCAGTTTATTTCCGGTTGGGGAGACCCAGTACTTC. Residues: CASSLFPVGETQYF.

Only a few counts were recorded for this clonotype. The V call is TRBV20-1, the J call TRBJ2-1; D not resolved. V gave up 3 bases and J gave up 6 bases, with 9 bases separating them. CDR1 is DFQATT, CDR2 SNEGSKA, per germline (reference sequence). The CDR3 extends over 12 amino acids. CDR3 sequence: CSASPAINEQFF. The CDR3 DNA reads as TGCAGTGCTAGTCCCGCAATCAATGAGCAGTTCTTC.

This chain links TRBV5-1 with TRBJ2-3; 8 bases fit TRBD2. The CDR3 extends over 16 amino acids. Germline CDR1 SGHRS, CDR2 YFSETQ. V shed 0 bases and J 6 bases; nucleotides not matched to a gene: 9. The CDR3 sequence: CASSLVTSGGSDTQYF. CDR3 nucleotide sequence: TGCGCCAGCAGCTTGGTAACTAGCGGAGGGTCGGATACGCAGTATTTT.

This clonotype was seen only a few times. This chain joins TRBV29-1 and TRBJ2-3; 14 bases map to TRBD2. Trimming removed 2 bases from V and 4 bases from J; junction bases left unmatched: 8. Germline CDR1 SQVTM, CDR2 ANQGSEA. The CDR3 spans 17 residues. Here the CDR3 reads CSVERRLAGGGSDTQYF. The CDR3 DNA reads TGCAGCGTTGAACGAAGACTAGCGGGAGGGGGGTCAGATACGCAGTATTTT.

This clonotype occurred a few times. V and J are TRBV12-3 or TRBV12-4 and TRBJ2-7, with a possible D match to TRBD1 (6 bases). The V end lost 6 bases, the J end lost 1 base, and 16 bases lay between the germline ends. The CDR3 contains 15 residues. The CDR3 reads CASRSYGTPSYEQYF. Written as DNA, the CDR3 is TGTGCCAGCAGATCGTACGGGACACCTTCCTACGAGCAGTACTTC.